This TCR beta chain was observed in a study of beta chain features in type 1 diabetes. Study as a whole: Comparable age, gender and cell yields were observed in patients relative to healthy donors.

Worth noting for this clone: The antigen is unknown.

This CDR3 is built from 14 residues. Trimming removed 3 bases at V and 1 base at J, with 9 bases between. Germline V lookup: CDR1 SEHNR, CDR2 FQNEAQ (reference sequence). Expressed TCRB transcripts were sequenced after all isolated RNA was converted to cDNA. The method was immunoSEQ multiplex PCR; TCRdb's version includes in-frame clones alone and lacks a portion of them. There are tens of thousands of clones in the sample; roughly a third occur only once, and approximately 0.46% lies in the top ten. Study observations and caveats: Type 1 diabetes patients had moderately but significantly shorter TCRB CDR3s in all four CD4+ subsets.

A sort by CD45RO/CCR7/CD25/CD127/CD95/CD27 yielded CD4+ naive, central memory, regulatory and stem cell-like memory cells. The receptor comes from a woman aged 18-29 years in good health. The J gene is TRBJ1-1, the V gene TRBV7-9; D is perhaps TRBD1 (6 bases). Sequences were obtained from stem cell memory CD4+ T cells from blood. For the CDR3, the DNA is TGTGCCAGCAGCTTTTCGACAGGGAACACTGAAGCTTTCTTT. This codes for CASSFSTGNTEAFF.